The 18 T cell receptor beta chains reported below all come from one sample, sequenced in a study of response to subunit inactivated influenza vaccine. TCRdb processed the RT-PCR reads anew with MiXCR; each CDR3 protein has one entry. The sample holds about 830,000 distinct CDR3 sequences, less than 20% seen once. The sample in question was PBMCs from blood, obtained more than 4 days after vaccination. These receptors came from a man aged 50 or older who received an inactivated influenza vaccine.

J is TRBJ2-5 and V is TRBV28; D perhaps matches TRBD2 (5 bases). Trimming shortened V by 6 bases and J by 3 bases, and 14 bases separated the two germline ends. CDR1 is MDHEN, CDR2 SYDVKM, per germline. The CDR3 sequence is 14 residues long. In nucleotides, the CDR3 is TGTGCCAGCAGCTCCGCGGACTTGAAAGAGACCCAGTACTTC. Translation: CASSSADLKETQYF.

The rearrangement links TRBV6-2 or TRBV6-3 to TRBJ2-7; the D is unclear. The V gene's germline CDR1 is MNHEY and CDR2 SVGEGT. V was trimmed by 2 bases and J by 2 bases, leaving 7 bases between them. CDR3 length equals 13 residues. This CDR3 reads CASSYGETYEQYF. Written as DNA, the CDR3 is TGTGCCAGCAGTTACGGTGAAACCTACGAGCAGTACTTC.

V and J are TRBV7-2 and TRBJ2-7; TRBD1 aligns across 11 bases. J lost 4 bases, V lost 1 base, and 6 bases had no gene match. The germline V gene encodes CDR1 SGHTA and CDR2 FQGNSA. The CDR3 sequence is 16 residues long. The CDR3 spells CASSLEVWDRGYEQYF. The CDR3 bases are TGTGCCAGCAGCTTAGAGGTTTGGGACAGGGGGTACGAGCAGTACTTC.

This clonotype was seen more than once but under ten times. The gene calls are TRBV3-1 and TRBJ2-1; 8 bases are shared with TRBD1. Germline lookup yields CDR1 LGHDT and CDR2 YNNKEL (reference sequence). Trimming at V came to 4 bases and at J to 4 bases, leaving 6 bases not matched to a gene. The CDR3 is 15 residues long. CDR3 sequence (DNA): TGTGCCAGCAGCCCGACAGGGGTGGGGTACAATGAGCAGTTCTTC. Amino acids: CASSPTGVGYNEQFF.

This chain uses TRBV5-6 with TRBJ1-1, with D unclear. From germline, CDR1 is SGHDT and CDR2 YYEEEE. Trimming removed 0 bases at V and 5 bases at J, with 8 bases between. The CDR3 spans 13 residues. CDR3 nucleotide sequence: TGTGCCAGCAGCTTGGTTTGGGAGACTGAAGCTTTCTTT. This codes for CASSLVWETEAFF. Complete variable domain (other parts from reference TRBV5-6 and TRBJ1-1): DAGVTQSPTHLIKTRGQQVTLRCSPKSGHDTVSWYQQALGQGPQFIFQYYEEEERQRGNFPDRFSGHQFPNYSSELNVNALLLGDSALYLCASSLVWETEAFFGQGTRLTVV.

This clonotype appeared many times. The chain is built from TRBV20-1 and TRBJ1-4; D unclear. Germline CDR1 is DFQATT and CDR2 is SNEGSKA (reference sequence). V lost 2 bases and J lost 4, with 8 bases in between. The CDR3 is made up of 13 amino acids. CDR3 protein: CSARNRVNEKLFF. The CDR3 nucleotides read TGCAGTGCTAGAAACAGAGTTAATGAAAAACTGTTTTTT.

The rearrangement uses TRBV20-1 and TRBJ2-5; D perhaps matches TRBD1 (6 bases). CDR1 is DFQATT and CDR2 is SNEGSKA in the germline V gene (reference sequence). V lost 5 bases and J lost 1, with 17 bases in between. The CDR3 length is 15 residues. CDR3 loop: CSASPQQGTQETQYF. The DNA for the CDR3 is TGCAGTGCTTCCCCACAACAGGGAACCCAAGAGACCCAGTACTTC.

This clonotype was seen a handful of times. V is TRBV30 and J is TRBJ2-7; TRBD2 aligns across 9 bases. Germline CDR1 reads GTSNPN; CDR2 reads SVGIG (reference sequence). The CDR3 is made up of 14 amino acids. Trimming removed 5 bases from V and 0 bases from J; junction bases left unmatched: 5. The CDR3 loop is CAWALAGNSYEQYF. The DNA for the CDR3 is TGTGCCTGGGCTCTAGCGGGAAACTCCTACGAGCAGTACTTC.

In this sample, this clonotype turned up a few times. This chain joins TRBV27 and TRBJ2-7; 10 bases map to TRBD1. The CDR3 has 13 amino acids. Germline assignment: CDR1 MNHEY and CDR2 SMNVEV (reference sequence). J lost 12 bases, V lost 2 bases, and 7 bases had no gene match. The CDR3 sequence is CASSLARQGAMYF. CDR3 bases: TGTGCCAGCAGTTTAGCTCGACAGGGGGCCATGTACTTC.

This clonotype was seen many times. Here the CDR3 DNA reads TGTGCCAGCAGTCGCTATGGGATCTACGAGCAGTACTTC. Protein sequence: CASSRYGIYEQYF. The chain uses TRBV6-1 and TRBJ2-7; no clear D gene. Looked up from germline, CDR1 is MNHNS and CDR2 is SASEGT. The V gene lost 5 bases and the J gene lost 3 bases, with 11 bases spanning the gap. The CDR3 extends over 13 amino acids.

The V call is TRBV3-1, the J call TRBJ2-1; D is possibly TRBD1 or TRBD2 (5 bases each). The CDR3 is made up of 17 amino acids. The V gene lost 0 bases and the J gene lost 3 bases, with 15 bases spanning the gap. Germline V gene sequence: CDR1 LGHDT, CDR2 YNNKEL (reference sequence). The chain's CDR3 is CASSQDSEFGGYNEQFF. CDR3 DNA: TGTGCCAGCAGCCAAGATTCGGAGTTTGGGGGCTACAATGAGCAGTTCTTC.

The J gene is TRBJ2-2, the V gene TRBV20-1; 12 nucleotides match TRBD2. Per the germline V gene, CDR1 is DFQATT and CDR2 is SNEGSKA (reference sequence). The CDR3 runs 14 residues. J was trimmed by 4 bases and V by 8 bases; bases with no gene match: 5. CDR3 protein: CSLLAGGSTGELFF. In DNA form, the CDR3 reads TGCAGTTTACTAGCGGGAGGCTCCACCGGGGAGCTGTTTTTT.

The chain joins TRBV28 to TRBJ1-6, with TRBD1 identical over 8 bases. Looked up from germline, CDR1 is MDHEN and CDR2 is SYDVKM. Trimming took 1 base from V and 5 from J; bases not matched to a gene: 4. The CDR3 runs 16 residues. The CDR3 nucleotides are TGTGCCAGCAGTTTATTCGGACAGGGACATAATTCACCCCTCCACTTT. This gives the protein CASSLFGQGHNSPLHF.

V and J are TRBV5-1 and TRBJ2-5; 8 bases agree with TRBD2. The CDR3 runs 15 residues. J was trimmed by 2 bases and V by 0 bases; bases with no gene match: 3. Germline CDR1 reads SGHRS; CDR2 reads YFSETQ. The CDR3 coding sequence is TGCGCCAGCAGCTTGGATCCGGGGGGGCAAGAGACCCAGTACTTC. Translated: CASSLDPGGQETQYF.

This chain connects TRBV4-2 to TRBJ2-6; a weak D match, TRBD2 (5 bases). Per germline, CDR1 LGHNA and CDR2 YNFKEQ. V lost 0 bases to trimming and J lost 0 bases, with 12 bases between them. CDR3 length: 18 residues. For the CDR3, the DNA is TGTGCCAGCAGCCAAGAAAACCGGGGATACTCTGGGGCCAACGTCCTGACTTTC. It specifies CASSQENRGYSGANVLTF.

There are a few counts of this clonotype. J is TRBJ2-1 and V is TRBV28, with TRBD2 matching over 10 bases. The germline CDR1 and CDR2 sequences are MDHEN and SYDVKM. This CDR3 region has 15 residues. With 3 bases clipped from V and 4 bases from J, the junction kept 3 bases outside the gene matches. The chain's CDR3 is CASSFIAGGYNEQFF. The DNA of the CDR3 is TGTGCCAGCAGTTTTATAGCGGGAGGATACAATGAGCAGTTCTTC.

The CDR3 nucleotides are TGCGCCAGCAGTGATGGGACAAGACTCGATAACTATGGCTACACCTTC. Protein product: CASSDGTRLDNYGYTF. This chain connects TRBV10-1 to TRBJ1-2, with D perhaps TRBD1 (6 bases). This CDR3 comprises 16 residues. Trimming pared 3 bases from V and 1 base from J, leaving 15 bases between. Germline CDR1 WNHNN, CDR2 SYGVQD (reference sequence).

This clonotype was detected ten times or more. The genes are TRBV7-9 and TRBJ2-4; D tentatively reads TRBD1 or TRBD2 (6 bases each). V gave up 0 bases and J gave up 7 bases, with 10 bases separating them. Germline loops: CDR1 SEHNR, CDR2 FQNEAQ (reference sequence). This CDR3 contains 14 residues. The CDR3 loop is CASSLAGGWNIQYF. The CDR3 DNA reads as TGTGCCAGCAGCTTAGCCGGGGGCTGGAACATTCAGTACTTC.